A single sample is the source of the 27 T cell receptor beta chains below, sequenced in a study of cytomegalovirus exposure and HLA in healthy donors. Primers included in the PCR were 60 Vbeta and 13 Jbeta primers. Clones were sequenced by immunoSEQ multiplex PCR, and TCRdb holds only the in-frame ones, with some missing. Here the sample spans 160,000 or so clones, roughly 78% being singletons. Sequencing was done on a sample of PBMCs. The receptors stem from a woman aged 40 to 50 in good health and CMV-seronegative.

CDR3 amino acids: CASSRAGDNNQPQHF. Here the CDR3 DNA reads TGCGCCAGCAGCAGGGCGGGGGACAACAATCAGCCCCAGCATTTT. This chain connects TRBV5-1 to TRBJ1-5; a possible D gene is TRBD1 (6 bases). Between the trimmed V and J ends, which lost 4 bases and 3 bases, there was a span of 14 bases. CDR1 SGHRS and CDR2 YFSETQ come from the germline V gene. This CDR3 spans 15 amino acids.

A few counts support this clone. The chain couples TRBV4-2 to TRBJ1-5, with 8 bases identical to TRBD1. Trimming at V came to 3 bases and at J to 6 bases, leaving 4 bases not matched to a gene. The length of the CDR3 is 14 residues. Germline V lookup: CDR1 LGHNA, CDR2 YNFKEQ. This CDR3 is CASSHGQGGQPQHF. CDR3 in DNA: TGTGCCAGCAGCCACGGACAGGGTGGTCAGCCCCAGCATTTT.

This clone was detected a few times. This rearrangement joins TRBV5-1 to TRBJ2-7; TRBD2 might be the D (6 bases). Trimming pared 3 bases from V and 0 bases from J, leaving 7 bases between. The length of the CDR3 is 13 residues. Germline CDR1 SGHRS, CDR2 YFSETQ. CDR3 in DNA: TGCGCCAGCAGCTGGGGGGACTCCTACGAGCAGTACTTC. Translation: CASSWGDSYEQYF.

The chain recombines TRBV4-3 with TRBJ1-3; D gene uncertain. CDR1 and CDR2 from the germline V gene are LGHNA and YSLEER. The length of the CDR3 is 17 residues. V was shortened by 0 bases and J by 0 bases, with 12 bases between the two germline ends. In DNA form, the CDR3 reads TGCGCCAGCAGCCAAGATGGCCCAGATAACTCTGGAAACACCATATATTTT. Its translation: CASSQDGPDNSGNTIYF.

V and J are TRBV9 and TRBJ2-2; D remains ambiguous. Germline CDR1 is SGDLS and CDR2 is YYNGEE. With 0 bases removed from V and 4 bases from J, the gap between germline ends came to 10 bases. The CDR3 spans 15 residues. The CDR3 DNA follows: TGTGCCAGCAGCGTAGTCGACTCTCCCACCGGGGAGCTGTTTTTT. Residues: CASSVVDSPTGELFF.

The chain carries TRBV28 and TRBJ1-1; 8 bases fit TRBD1. The ends lost 4 bases at V and 3 bases at J; junction bases unmatched: 7. Germline lookup yields CDR1 MDHEN and CDR2 SYDVKM. The CDR3 extends over 15 amino acids. The DNA for the CDR3 is TGTGCCAGCAGTTCTATGACAGGGGAACACACTGAAGCTTTCTTT. Amino acid sequence: CASSSMTGEHTEAFF.

The chain combines TRBV5-1 with TRBJ2-3; D remains ambiguous. With 2 bases removed from V and 1 base from J, the gap between germline ends came to 8 bases. Germline V gene sequence: CDR1 SGHRS, CDR2 YFSETQ. The CDR3 contains 14 residues. The CDR3 DNA is TGCGCCAGCAGCTTCCCCCTCCGCACAGATACGCAGTATTTT. Encoded protein: CASSFPLRTDTQYF.

The chain has TRBV4-2 and TRBJ1-2; weak D call: TRBD1 (5 bases). Trimming removed 1 base from V and 4 bases from J, with 13 bases in between. Germline CDR1 is LGHNA and CDR2 is YNFKEQ. This CDR3 is built from 15 residues. CDR3 region: CASSQGLGPVYGYTF. For the CDR3, the DNA is TGTGCCAGCAGCCAAGGTCTGGGGCCAGTCTATGGCTACACCTTC.

The V gene is TRBV30, the J gene TRBJ1-5, with a tentative D call TRBD1 (6 bases). The CDR3 is made up of 14 amino acids. Germline loops: CDR1 GTSNPN, CDR2 SVGIG (reference sequence). V was shortened by 2 bases and J by 7 bases, with 15 bases between the two germline ends. CDR3 amino acids: CAWSPFRGEQPQHF. The CDR3 DNA reads as TGTGCCTGGAGTCCTTTCAGGGGAGAGCAGCCCCAGCATTTT. Filled out from reference TRBV30 and TRBJ1-5, the complete variable domain reads SQTIHQWPATLVQPVGSPLSLECTVEGTSNPNLYWYRQAAGRGLQLLFYSVGIGQISSEVPQNLSASRPQDRQFILSSKKLLLSDSGFYLCAWSPFRGEQPQHFGDGTRLSIL.

The chain joins TRBV6-1 to TRBJ2-7; 7 bases line up with TRBD1. After removal of 7 bases from V and 3 bases from J, the junction contained 9 bases not matched to a gene. This CDR3 is built from 14 residues. Germline loops: CDR1 MNHNS, CDR2 SASEGT. The CDR3 bases are TGTGCCAGCACTCCGGGACAGTATATCTACGAGCAGTACTTC. This translates into CASTPGQYIYEQYF.

V is TRBV10-3 and J is TRBJ1-2, with 8 bases matching TRBD1. Germline V gene sequence: CDR1 ENHRY, CDR2 SYGVKD. This CDR3 spans 13 amino acids. V trimming: 7 bases; J trimming: 3 bases; junction bases outside the gene matches: 4. The CDR3 loop is CAIKTGGDYGYTF. CDR3 coding DNA: TGTGCCATCAAAACAGGGGGGGACTATGGCTACACCTTC.

The chain is built from TRBV18 and TRBJ1-1, with D tentatively TRBD1 (5 bases). The length of the CDR3 is 13 residues. V was cut by 3 bases and J by 7 bases, with 12 bases left in between. Germline V gene data show CDR1 as KGHSH and CDR2 as LQKENI. The CDR3 protein is CASSPGQGGEAFF. The CDR3 DNA reads TGTGCCAGCTCACCCGGGCAGGGAGGTGAAGCTTTCTTT.

Only a few counts were recorded for this clone. V and J are TRBV29-1 and TRBJ1-2, with D possibly being TRBD1 (6 bases). Trimming took 7 bases from V and 6 from J, leaving 18 bases between them. This CDR3 has 13 residues. Per germline, CDR1 SQVTM and CDR2 ANQGSEA. The CDR3 reads CSASLQGSNGYTF. The CDR3, as DNA: TGCAGCGCTTCACTACAGGGAAGTAATGGCTACACCTTC.

The J gene is TRBJ1-5, the V gene TRBV7-9, with D possibly being TRBD1 (5 bases). The V gene lost 3 bases and the J gene lost 6 bases, with 12 bases spanning the gap. CDR3 size: 14 residues. Germline lookup yields CDR1 SEHNR and CDR2 FQNEAQ (reference sequence). In DNA form, the CDR3 reads TGTGCCAGCAGCTTGGGAGGGGTTAGTCAGCCCCAGCATTTT. This gives the protein CASSLGGVSQPQHF. The complete variable domain, with remaining parts taken from reference TRBV7-9 and TRBJ1-5, reads DTGVSQNPRHKITKRGQNVTFRCDPISEHNRLYWYRQTLGQGPEFLTYFQNEAQLEKSRLLSDRFSAERPKGSFSTLEIQRTEQGDSAMYLCASSLGGVSQPQHFGDGTRLSIL.

In DNA, the CDR3 is TGTGCCAGCACCCCAGGCGGGCTCCGGTGGGGAAGTGAAAAACTGTTTTTT. This gives the protein CASTPGGLRWGSEKLFF. This chain joins TRBV5-6 and TRBJ1-4; D ambiguous. Trimming cost V 6 bases and J 7 bases, with 25 bases left between them. Germline assignment: CDR1 SGHDT and CDR2 YYEEEE. This CDR3 has 17 residues.

The chain carries TRBV6-5 and TRBJ2-3, with 12 bases aligning to TRBD2. Trimming took 2 bases from V and 7 from J; bases not matched to a gene: 7. The CDR3 has 16 amino acids. Germline values: CDR1 MNHEY, CDR2 SVGAGI. The DNA of the CDR3 is TGTGCCAGCAGTTACGAGTCTAGCGGGGGGGCAAATACGCAGTATTTT. Encoded protein: CASSYESSGGANTQYF.

J is TRBJ1-1 and V is TRBV5-1; 10 nucleotides match TRBD1. This CDR3 has 16 amino acids. The germline gives CDR1 SGHRS, CDR2 YFSETQ. The V and J ends lost 4 bases and 1 base, in that order; junction bases with no gene match: 7. In DNA, the CDR3 is TGCGCCAGCAGCCAAGGGACAGGGGCCGCGAACACTGAAGCTTTCTTT. Translation: CASSQGTGAANTEAFF.

There are many counts of this clone. The chain combines TRBV27 with TRBJ1-5, with a tentative D call TRBD1 (5 bases). Trimming cost V 2 bases and J 6 bases, with 8 bases left between them. Germline V gives CDR1 MNHEY, CDR2 SMNVEV (reference sequence). The CDR3 sequence is 13 residues long. CDR3 region: CASSLGGTQPQHF. CDR3 bases: TGTGCCAGCAGTTTAGGGGGGACTCAGCCCCAGCATTTT.

The V gene is TRBV2, the J gene TRBJ2-7; 9 nucleotides match TRBD1. CDR3 length equals 14 residues. The J segment lost 2 bases and the V segment lost 8 bases, leaving 7 bases of the junction unmatched. Germline V gene data show CDR1 as SNHLY and CDR2 as FYNNEI. The CDR3: CASGRDRVTYEQYF. The CDR3 DNA reads as TGTGCCAGCGGCCGGGACAGGGTAACCTACGAGCAGTACTTC. Variable domain in full (rest from reference TRBV2 and TRBJ2-7): EPEVTQTPSHQVTQMGQEVILRCVPISNHLYFYWYRQILGQKVEFLVSFYNNEISEKSEIFDDQFSVERPDGSNFTLKIRSTKLEDSAMYFCASGRDRVTYEQYFGPGTRLTVT.

About this clone: Distinct nucleotide sequences in the sample also encode this CDR3. The chain combines TRBV9 with TRBJ2-2, with unresolved D. The V and J ends lost 3 bases and 3 bases respectively, with 3 bases between them. Germline CDR1 reads SGDLS; CDR2 reads YYNGEE. The CDR3 sequence is 12 residues long. DNA for the CDR3: TGTGCCAGCAGCGCCGACACCGGGGAGCTGTTTTTT. Translating it yields CASSADTGELFF.

The V call is TRBV6-5, the J call TRBJ2-1, with 9 bases lining up with TRBD2. With V trimmed by 8 bases and J by 1 base, 6 bases remained unmatched. Germline V lookup: CDR1 MNHEY, CDR2 SVGAGI. The CDR3 spans 15 residues. Here the CDR3 reads CASGSLAGSYNEQFF. The CDR3, as DNA: TGTGCCAGCGGATCCCTAGCGGGATCCTACAATGAGCAGTTCTTC.

V and J are TRBV2 and TRBJ2-3, with no clear D. V was shortened by 7 bases and J by 0 bases, with 8 bases between the two germline ends. The germline CDR1 and CDR2 sequences are SNHLY and FYNNEI. This CDR3 spans 13 amino acids. CDR3 in amino acids: CASNPPSTDTQYF. The CDR3 nucleotides are TGTGCCAGCAATCCCCCTAGCACAGATACGCAGTATTTT.

This chain joins TRBV18 and TRBJ2-1, with 8 bases that match TRBD1. This CDR3 region has 14 residues. The junction had 5 bases not matched to a gene; V was cut back by 3 bases and J by 7 bases. The germline gives CDR1 KGHSH, CDR2 LQKENI. The CDR3 DNA follows: TGTGCCAGCTCACCCGGACAGGGTCCTAATGAGCAGTTCTTC. Its protein is CASSPGQGPNEQFF.

V is TRBV5-1 and J is TRBJ1-1; 7 bases align to TRBD1. The CDR3 loop spans 18 amino acids. In germline, CDR1 is SGHRS, CDR2 YFSETQ. J was trimmed by 0 bases and V by 0 bases; bases with no gene match: 11. The CDR3 DNA is TGCGCCAGCAGCTTGGGACAGGGTAGGGCCGTAGTGAACACTGAAGCTTTCTTT. This codes for CASSLGQGRAVVNTEAFF.

This clone was seen at least ten times. This chain connects TRBV7-9 to TRBJ2-1; D gene unclear. Germline values: CDR1 SEHNR, CDR2 FQNEAQ (reference sequence). This CDR3 spans 12 amino acids. Trimming removed 2 bases at V and 4 bases at J, with 3 bases between. CDR3 residues: CASSLLYNEQFF. The CDR3 DNA sequence: TGTGCCAGCAGCTTATTATACAATGAGCAGTTCTTC.

The CDR3: CASSLTGTDYNEQFF. The CDR3 nucleotides read TGTGCCAGCAGCTTAACCGGGACAGACTACAATGAGCAGTTCTTC. This rearrangement joins TRBV6-5 to TRBJ2-1, with 7 bases matching TRBD1. The CDR3 length is 15 residues. After removal of 6 bases from V and 3 bases from J, the junction contained 8 bases not matched to a gene. Germline V CDR1 and CDR2: MNHEY, SVGAGI.

This chain joins TRBV6-1 and TRBJ2-5; 10 positions agree with TRBD2. Germline lookup yields CDR1 MNHNS and CDR2 SASEGT. V shed 6 bases, J shed 7 bases, and the junction held 11 bases outside the gene matches. The CDR3 is 15 residues long. CDR3 nucleotides: TGTGCCAGCAGCGGAAGCGGGGGGGCGGGTGGGACCCAGTACTTC. Its translation: CASSGSGGAGGTQYF.